The 23 T cell receptor beta chains in this list originate from one sample, sequenced in a study of blood T cells in healthy people across ages. The use of a sample-barcoded 5' primer and a J-beta primer mix characterized a second PCR of 7 to 11 cycles. TCRdb independently ran MiXCR on the 5' RACE reads; one entry per CDR3 protein. Of around 1.5 million distinct CDR3 sequences in the sample, about 32% are singletons; the top ten hold about 10%. Sequenced material: blood. These receptors came from a woman aged 25 to 39 in good health.

The chain employs TRBV5-6 and TRBJ2-7; D is uncertain. The V and J ends lost 0 bases and 5 bases respectively, with 12 bases between them. Germline V lookup: CDR1 SGHDT, CDR2 YYEEEE. This CDR3 is 14 amino acids long. CDR3 sequence reads: CASSLGIRVHEQYF. The CDR3 nucleotides read TGTGCCAGCAGCTTGGGGATAAGGGTCCACGAGCAGTACTTC.

The chain links TRBV10-3 to TRBJ1-4; D remains ambiguous. The CDR3 is made up of 14 amino acids. Trimming pared 2 bases from V and 8 bases from J, leaving 12 bases between. The germline CDR1 and CDR2 sequences are ENHRY and SYGVKD. The CDR3 bases are TGTGCCATCAGTGAGCTCGCCGACGGGGAAAAACTGTTTTTT. This gives the protein CAISELADGEKLFF.

The chain uses TRBV6-6 and TRBJ1-2; D is undetermined. Per germline, CDR1 MNHNY and CDR2 SVGAGI (reference sequence). The length of the CDR3 is 13 residues. Trimming left V 6 bases short and J 8 bases short, with 16 bases between. CDR3 DNA sequence: TGTGCCAGCAGCTCCGCCGAGGCGGAGGGCTACACCTTC. This encodes CASSSAEAEGYTF.

The V call is TRBV2, the J call TRBJ2-1; D is unclear. Germline loops: CDR1 SNHLY, CDR2 FYNNEI. V dropped 10 bases and J dropped 5 bases, with 15 bases sitting between them. CDR3 length equals 13 residues. The CDR3 coding sequence is TGTGCCACCCTAGAGGAGAGAAACAATGAGCAGTTCTTC. Amino acid sequence: CATLEERNNEQFF.

The chain recombines TRBV3-1 with TRBJ2-1, with 8 bases fitting TRBD2. The J call is uncertain, as TRBJ2-7 better fits the DNA end. CDR3 length: 18 amino acids. CDR1 and CDR2 from the germline V gene are LGHDT and YNNKEL (reference sequence). CDR3 amino acids: CASSQGDVSGMSYNEQYF. In DNA form, the CDR3 reads TGTGCCAGCAGCCAAGGGGACGTTAGCGGGATGTCCTACAATGAGCAGTACTTC.

DNA for the CDR3: TGTGCCAGCGCCGGGGACAGGGTGAACACTGAAGCTTTCTTT. Translated, it gives CASAGDRVNTEAFF. The chain uses TRBV5-5 and TRBJ1-1; 9 positions match TRBD1. The CDR3 is made up of 14 amino acids. Germline lookup yields CDR1 SGHKS and CDR2 YYEKEE (reference sequence). J was trimmed by 0 bases and V by 7 bases; bases with no gene match: 4. The whole variable domain, filled in from reference TRBV5-5 and TRBJ1-1, reads DAGVTQSPTHLIKTRGQQVTLRCSPISGHKSVSWYQQVLGQGPQFIFQYYEKEERGRGNFPDRFSARQFPNYSSELNVNALLLGDSALYLCASAGDRVNTEAFFGQGTRLTVV.

The chain is built from TRBV6-6 and TRBJ2-1; no clear D. Trimming took 7 bases from V and 7 from J, leaving 11 bases between them. The CDR3 runs to 12 residues. Germline V lookup: CDR1 MNHNY, CDR2 SVGAGI (reference sequence). The CDR3: CASKPKGNEQFF. CDR3 DNA: TGTGCCAGCAAGCCTAAAGGAAATGAGCAGTTCTTC.

This chain uses TRBV7-9 with TRBJ1-1, with D unresolved. The CDR3 totals 14 residues. The germline CDR1 and CDR2 sequences are SEHNR and FQNEAQ (reference sequence). V was trimmed by 1 base and J by 6 bases, leaving 12 bases between them. CDR3 sequence reads: CASSLGGERAEAFF. CDR3 nucleotide sequence: TGTGCCAGCAGCTTAGGCGGGGAACGGGCTGAAGCTTTCTTT.

This chain links TRBV19 with TRBJ2-6, with a tentative D call TRBD1 (5 bases). V lost 3 bases to trimming and J lost 1 base, with 13 bases between them. CDR1 and CDR2 from the germline V gene are LNHDA and SQIVND (reference sequence). The CDR3 consists of 17 residues. The CDR3 sequence is CASSIPGRPSGANVLTF. The CDR3, as DNA: TGTGCCAGTAGTATCCCAGGGCGTCCTTCTGGGGCCAACGTCCTGACTTTC.

This clonotype was counted once. The chain links TRBV20-1 to TRBJ2-5, with D maybe TRBD1 (5 bases). V was trimmed by 4 bases and J by 2 bases, leaving 11 bases between them. The length of the CDR3 is 13 residues. CDR1 and CDR2 from the germline V gene are DFQATT and SNEGSKA (reference sequence). In nucleotides, the CDR3 is TGCAGTGCTATGGAAGCAGGGCAAGAGACCCAGTACTTC. Encoded protein: CSAMEAGQETQYF.

Points on this clonotype: One end of the junction fails to match germline, which may point to a read error. The chain employs TRBV5-1 and TRBJ2-5; D uncertain. In germline, CDR1 is SGHRS, CDR2 YFSETQ. This CDR3 contains 13 residues. The CDR3 loop reads CAGSLSLGLEQYF. DNA of the CDR3: TGCGCCGGCAGCTTGAGTCTAGGTTTGGAGCAGTACTTC.

This sequence joins TRBV27 and TRBJ2-5; no firm D call. The CDR3 consists of 16 residues. CDR1 is MNHEY and CDR2 is SMNVEV in the germline V gene (reference sequence). V lost 4 bases, J lost 0 bases, and 15 bases lay in between. CDR3 nucleotide sequence: TGTGCCAGCAGTTCTCTAATTAAACAGCACCAAGAGACCCAGTACTTC. It translates to CASSSLIKQHQETQYF.

The sample holds a few counts of this clonotype. The CDR3 protein is CASSLAGPRSYNEQFF. In nucleotides, the CDR3 is TGTGCCAGCAGTTTGGCCGGCCCCCGCTCCTACAATGAGCAGTTCTTC. The rearrangement links TRBV12-3 or TRBV12-4 to TRBJ2-1; D remains ambiguous. Trimming cost V 3 bases and J 0 bases, with 12 bases left between them. This CDR3 is 16 amino acids long.

The rearrangement joins TRBV10-1 to TRBJ2-1; 8 bases agree with TRBD1. Trimming removed 3 bases from V and 4 bases from J; junction bases left unmatched: 8. Germline loops: CDR1 WNHNN, CDR2 SYGVQD (reference sequence). This CDR3 is built from 16 residues. The DNA of the CDR3 is TGCGCCAGCAGTGAAAATACAGGGGGAGGTTACAATGAGCAGTTCTTC. As protein: CASSENTGGGYNEQFF.

The chain links TRBV28 to TRBJ1-2; maybe TRBD1 (5 bases). The V end was cut by 4 bases, the J end by 5 bases, with 11 bases between. Germline V gene lookup returns CDR1 MDHEN and CDR2 SYDVKM. The CDR3 loop spans 13 amino acids. The CDR3 DNA reads as TGTGCCAGCAGTTCACAGACAGTTTATGGCTACACCTTC. It yields the protein CASSSQTVYGYTF.

This clonotype was observed a handful of times. The CDR3 loop reads CASSSRLENQPQHF. The CDR3, as DNA: TGTGCCAGCAGTTCCCGGCTAGAGAATCAGCCCCAGCATTTT. The V and J genes are TRBV6-2 or TRBV6-3 and TRBJ1-5, with D unclear. Germline assignment: CDR1 MNHEY and CDR2 SVGEGT. V lost 4 bases and J 4 bases, leaving 11 bases between the germline ends. This CDR3 is 14 amino acids long.

The J gene is TRBJ2-4, the V gene TRBV5-1; D ambiguous. The end of the DNA is better explained by TRBJ2-7, so the J call may be wrong. The CDR3 is 14 residues long. In germline, CDR1 is SGHRS, CDR2 YFSETQ. Here the CDR3 DNA reads TGCGCCAGCAGCCCAACCATGGAAAGCTACGAGCAGTACTTC. This codes for CASSPTMESYEQYF.

In nucleotides, the CDR3 is TGCAGTGCCCCGAGGGCAGGGGGCCCTGAGCAGTTCTTC. This gives the protein CSAPRAGGPEQFF. The chain joins TRBV20-1 to TRBJ2-1; 8 bases align to TRBD1. The germline V gene has CDR1 DFQATT and CDR2 SNEGSKA (reference sequence). The length of the CDR3 is 13 residues. With V trimmed by 6 bases and J by 9 bases, 10 bases remained unmatched.

This clonotype occurred many times. The chain employs TRBV5-5 and TRBJ1-5, with 7 bases aligning to TRBD1. V shed 0 bases and J 9 bases; nucleotides not matched to a gene: 9. From germline, CDR1 is SGHKS and CDR2 YYEKEE (reference sequence). This CDR3 contains 15 residues. In DNA, the CDR3 is TGTGCCAGCAGCTTGGGATCCGACAGGGTAAGGCCCCAGCATTTT. It translates to CASSLGSDRVRPQHF.

This clonotype was found a few times. The rearrangement joins TRBV20-1 to TRBJ1-5; TRBD1 is a possible D gene (6 bases). CDR3 length: 15 residues. V dropped 0 bases and J dropped 7 bases, with 16 bases sitting between them. The germline CDR1 and CDR2 sequences are DFQATT and SNEGSKA (reference sequence). In DNA form, the CDR3 reads TGCAGTGCTAGAGATCCGGGCAGGGGCGCCCAGCCCCAGCATTTT. This codes for CSARDPGRGAQPQHF.

This clonotype was counted ten times or more. The rearrangement joins TRBV7-2 to TRBJ2-7; D may be TRBD2 (5 bases). Trimming took 1 base from V and 3 from J, leaving 10 bases between them. Germline-derived CDR1 and CDR2 are SGHTA and FQGNSA. The CDR3 consists of 14 residues. The chain's CDR3 is CASSLGPGYYEQYF. The CDR3 DNA sequence: TGTGCCAGCAGCTTAGGTCCGGGGTACTACGAGCAGTACTTC.

This clonotype has a single count. V is TRBV4-1 and J is TRBJ1-6; 7 nucleotides line up with TRBD1. Germline-derived CDR1 and CDR2 are MGHRA and YSYEKL. Trimming cost V 0 bases and J 7 bases; bases outside gene matches: 6. This CDR3 has 16 residues. The CDR3 DNA is TGCGCCAGCAGCCAAGATAGGACAGGTTTAAATTCACCCCTCCACTTT. As protein: CASSQDRTGLNSPLHF.

The rearrangement uses TRBV20-1 and TRBJ1-1, with a possible D match to TRBD1 (6 bases). There are 14 residues in the CDR3. CDR1 DFQATT and CDR2 SNEGSKA come from the germline V gene (reference sequence). V was trimmed by 3 bases and J by 5 bases, leaving 16 bases between them. The CDR3: CSAREGGGTTEAFF. In DNA, the CDR3 is TGCAGTGCTAGGGAGGGAGGGGGAACAACTGAAGCTTTCTTT.